Listed below are T cell receptor beta chains from one sample, sequenced in a study of blood T cell repertoires in COVID-19. The repertoire was sequenced with immunoSEQ multiplex PCR; TCRdb's copy has only in-frame clones and lacks some. The table shows under 95,000 clones, with approximately 86% occurring only once. The sequencing sample was made of peripheral blood. These receptors originate from a man aged 35-49 years with acute or convalescent COVID-19. Each CDR3 is given with its conserved first and last residue. The order of the fields is J gene, D gene, clone size, V gene, CDR3 protein, CDR3 DNA. The D gene is left open where the match is weak. Only some rows state a clone size, as once, few, many or a class for expanded clones.

>TRBJ2-7|TRBD2|-|TRBV3-1/TRBV3-2
CASKRLAGGTASGWEQYF
TGTGCCAGCAAAAGACTAGCGGGAGGTACCGCCTCGGGATGGGAGCAGTACTTC
>TRBJ1-1|TRBD1|-|TRBV5-4
CASSRTGGTEAFF
TGTGCCAGCAGCAGGACAGGGGGCACTGAAGCTTTCTTT
>TRBJ1-3|-|-|TRBV5-1
CASSVDGQHISGNTIYF
TGCGCCAGCAGCGTAGACGGACAGCACATCTCTGGAAACACCATATATTTT
>TRBJ2-3|TRBD2|-|TRBV11-2
CASSSGLALADTQYF
TGTGCCAGCAGCTCAGGACTAGCCCTGGCGGATACGCAGTATTTT
>TRBJ1-2|-|-|TRBV5-8
CASSYNSNYGYTF
TGTGCCAGCAGCTACAACAGCAACTATGGCTACACCTTC
>TRBJ2-7|-|-|TRBV19
CASSIGTPRTYEQYF
TGTGCCAGTAGTATCGGGACACCACGGACGTACGAGCAGTACTTC
>TRBJ1-1|-|-|TRBV12-5
CASGTEGVTEAFF
TGTGCTAGTGGTACCGAGGGGGTCACTGAAGCTTTCTTT
>TRBJ2-1|TRBD1|once|TRBV7-2
CASSLNRQGGYEQFF
TGTGCCAGCAGCTTAAATCGACAGGGGGGTTATGAGCAGTTCTTC
>TRBJ2-5|TRBD2|once|TRBV5-4
CASSPPGLAEETQYF
TGTGCCAGCAGCCCGCCGGGACTAGCGGAAGAGACCCAGTACTTC
>TRBJ2-7|-|-|TRBV29-1
CSVDGQGYEQYF
TGCAGCGTTGACGGGCAGGGCTACGAGCAGTACTTC
>TRBJ2-4|-|-|TRBV21-1
CASSTTGGLAKNIQYF
TGTGCCAGCAGCACCACAGGGGGCTTGGCCAAAAACATTCAGTACTTC
>TRBJ1-1|-|-|TRBV6-5
CASNKGLMNTEAFF
TGTGCCAGCAATAAGGGACTTATGAACACTGAAGCTTTCTTT
>TRBJ1-2|-|-|TRBV15
CATSTGGGDYGYTF
TGTGCCACCAGCACTGGTGGGGGGGACTATGGCTACACCTTC
>TRBJ1-1|-|-|TRBV5-4
CASSLAPVNTEAFF
TGTGCCAGCAGCTTGGCCCCGGTGAACACTGAAGCTTTCTTT
>TRBJ1-1|-|-|TRBV5-3
CARSLSQDNTEAFF
TGTGCCAGAAGCTTGTCACAGGACAACACTGAAGCTTTCTTT
>TRBJ1-4|-|-|TRBV10-1
CASSANREATNEKLFF
TGCGCCAGCAGTGCAAACAGGGAAGCAACTAATGAAAAACTGTTTTTT
>TRBJ1-1|-|-|TRBV30
CAWRLGIQGTEAFF
TGTGCCTGGAGGTTGGGTATTCAGGGCACTGAAGCTTTCTTT
>TRBJ1-2|-|-|TRBV18
CASSPAPGIYTF
TGTGCCAGCTCACCGGCCCCAGGGATCTACACCTTC
>TRBJ2-1|TRBD2|-|TRBV6-4
CASSDSFGTSGQNEQFF
TGTGCCAGCAGTGACTCTTTCGGGACTAGCGGTCAGAATGAGCAGTTCTTC
>TRBJ2-5|TRBD1|-|TRBV15
CATSRDASGQGQETQYF
TGTGCCACCAGCAGAGATGCCTCGGGACAGGGACAAGAGACCCAGTACTTC
>TRBJ1-2|TRBD1|-|TRBV27
CASSGQGTGHGYTF
TGTGCCAGCAGTGGGCAGGGGACAGGCCATGGCTACACCTTC
>TRBJ2-7|-|-|TRBV6-5
CASSIDRTYEQYF
TGTGCCAGCAGTATTGACAGAACCTACGAGCAGTACTTC
>TRBJ1-5|TRBD1|few|TRBV24-1
CATSDRGTGVGQPQHF
TGTGCCACCAGTGACCGCGGGACAGGGGTAGGTCAGCCCCAGCATTTT
>TRBJ1-5|TRBD1|-|TRBV30
CAWGQGNQPQHF
TGTGCCTGGGGACAGGGCAATCAGCCCCAGCATTTT
>TRBJ1-4|-|once|TRBV5-1
CASSLASGATNEKLFF
TGCGCCAGCAGCTTGGCCTCGGGAGCAACTAATGAAAAACTGTTTTTT
>TRBJ1-5|-|-|TRBV3-1/TRBV3-2
CASSQDSSFQPQHF
TGTGCCAGCAGCCAAGACAGTAGCTTTCAGCCCCAGCATTTT
>TRBJ1-2|-|-|TRBV6-5
CASSRTENYGYTF
TGTGCCAGCAGCAGGACAGAGAACTATGGCTACACCTTC
>TRBJ2-7|-|-|TRBV11-2
CASSLARGVFVEQYF
TGTGCCAGCAGCTTAGCCAGGGGAGTATTTGTCGAGCAGTACTTC
>TRBJ2-2|TRBD2|-|TRBV5-1
CASSQREIGTGELFF
TGCGCCAGCAGTCAGCGGGAGATAGGCACCGGGGAGCTGTTTTTT
>TRBJ2-7|TRBD1|-|TRBV11-3
CASSFKTGDSYEQYF
TGTGCCAGCAGCTTCAAGACAGGGGATTCCTACGAGCAGTACTTC
>TRBJ2-2|TRBD2|-|TRBV5-1
CASAPRSGRAANTGELFF
TGCGCCAGCGCTCCGCGTAGCGGGAGGGCCGCGAACACCGGGGAGCTGTTTTTT
>TRBJ2-1|-|-|TRBV30
CAWSGGQEQFF
TGTGCCTGGAGCGGTGGACAGGAGCAGTTCTTC
>TRBJ2-2|TRBD2|once|TRBV19
CASTPSGTYTGELFF
TGTGCCAGTACCCCGAGCGGGACCTACACCGGGGAGCTGTTTTTT
>TRBJ1-5|TRBD1|-|TRBV5-5
CASSPQTGGLVNQPQHF
TGTGCCAGCAGCCCCCAGACAGGGGGATTGGTTAATCAGCCCCAGCATTTT
>TRBJ2-7|-|-|TRBV6-1
CASSEGGVGEQYF
TGTGCCAGCAGTGAAGGGGGGGTGGGCGAGCAGTACTTC
>TRBJ2-5|-|-|TRBV5-1
CASSSTFGVKTQYF
TGCGCCAGCAGCTCTACGTTCGGGGTGAAGACCCAGTACTTC
>TRBJ1-6|TRBD1|-|TRBV4-2
CASSLRQGENSPLHF
TGTGCCAGCAGCCTCAGACAGGGCGAGAATTCACCCCTCCACTTT
>TRBJ1-2|TRBD1|-|TRBV6-5
CASARADRDRNGYTF
TGTGCCAGCGCTAGGGCGGACAGGGACCGGAATGGCTACACCTTC
>TRBJ1-5|TRBD1|-|TRBV27
CASSPGRPPGQADNQPQHF
TGTGCCAGCAGTCCGGGCCGTCCTCCGGGACAGGCAGATAATCAGCCCCAGCATTTT
>TRBJ1-1|TRBD1|-|TRBV9
CASSTSTGPNTEAFF
TGTGCCAGCAGCACCTCGACAGGGCCGAACACTGAAGCTTTCTTT